The entry below describes one TCR beta chain. As processed by the authors: Estimates of nucleated cell counts were drawn from the amplification of reference gene primers. Clones were read by immunoSEQ multiplex PCR, and TCRdb kept only the in-frame ones, dropping some. D and trimming come from the DNA, and the V and J calls and clone size come from that table. The sample gives about 33,000 clones, approximately 80% of which show up once; around a third is in the top ten. These data originate in a study of blood T cell repertoires in COVID-19. The CDR3 sequence is 16 residues long. The germline CDR1 and CDR2 sequences are SGDLS and YYNGEE. V lost 4 bases, J lost 2 bases, and 9 bases stayed unmatched.

Sequenced material: peripheral blood. The origin of this receptor is an elderly man with acute or convalescent COVID-19. The chain has TRBV9 and TRBJ2-7; TRBD1 agrees at 10 bases. CDR3 sequence reads: CASSPGGGQGTYEQYF. The DNA for the CDR3 is TGTGCCAGCAGCCCAGGGGGGGGACAGGGGACCTACGAGCAGTACTTC.